This record concerns one T cell receptor (beta chain) sequence. The CDR3 consists of 12 residues. The germline gives CDR1 LGHNT, CDR2 FRNRAP. The V and J ends lost 3 bases and 6 bases respectively, with 8 bases between them. How the authors handled the data: The assay estimated nucleated cells by amplifying reference gene primers. This table comes from immunoSEQ multiplex PCR, and its TCRdb copy is limited to in-frame clones, with some not included. The D gene and trimming were derived from the DNA, and the V and J assignments and clone size from that table. This sample yields approximately 300,000 clones, of which roughly nine tenths are seen a single time; roughly 3.9% belongs to the top ten. The data were obtained in a study of blood T cell repertoires in COVID-19. Study as a whole: The samples span acute and convalescent COVID-19 from the United States, Italy and Spain. The analysed material was cDNA or gDNA that came from T cells, B-cell-depleted T cells, or PBMCs.

This chain links TRBV12-5 with TRBJ1-1; D call uncertain. This TCR was sampled from a woman younger than 45 who had been exposed to COVID-19. Sequenced: PBMCs or T cells enriched from blood (not recorded which). CDR3 coding DNA: TGTGCTAGTGGTTTTGCGGGGTCTGAAGCTTTCTTT. It yields the protein CASGFAGSEAFF.